This TCR beta chain appears in the sequencing data of a study of T cell repertoires in cytomegalovirus infection. Many counts were recorded for this clonotype. From the reads, TCRdb called clonotypes with MiXCR, one entry per CDR3 protein. The profile covers some 180,000 distinct CDR3 sequences, with approximately 9.7% appearing a single time and approximately 4.2% taken by the ten largest. Sequences were obtained from PBMCs. The TCR comes from a human donor in good health (CMV status not recorded). Some clones in this sample may be carry-over from other donors' samples.

CDR3 amino acids: CASSVGQGRASPLHF. DNA for the CDR3: TGTGCCAGCAGCGTCGGACAGGGGCGGGCTTCACCCCTCCACTTT. The chain carries TRBV7-2 and TRBJ1-6; TRBD1 aligns across 9 bases. This CDR3 region has 15 residues. Losses at the gene ends were 5 bases for V and 9 bases for J; bases not matched to a gene: 8. Germline V gene lookup returns CDR1 SGHTA and CDR2 FQGNSA.